Given below is one T cell receptor beta chain in context. Its antigen is unknown. Base qualities are not at hand, and no much larger clone is one base apart. Receptor amplification or capture employed the immunoSEQ multiplex PCR assay. For the multiplex PCR, a mixture combining 60 forward primers for TCR Vbeta segments and 13 reverse primers for TCR Jbeta segments was used. Amplification of the CDR3 region of rearranged TCR beta genes was performed with a multiplex PCR assay on genomic DNA. On the Illumina HiSeq System, the amplified TCR beta libraries were sequenced as 87-base-pair reads. For the original study's pipeline: A later analysis counted some 80 million unique TCR beta chains across the 666 repertoires, and 9.5 million to 11 million of these chains were shared by at least two donors. To remove PCR and sequencing errors, raw reads were error-corrected and collapsed into unique sequences using a nearest-neighbor algorithm that merged closely related sequences. V, D and J gene segments were assigned by aligning CDR3 sequences to IMGT reference sequences. For a sequence to be retained, a match of at least six nucleotides was required to both a V gene segment and a J gene segment. Rearrangements were classified as productive when the CDR3 lacked stop codons and remained in frame with V and J, and all other rearrangements were classified as non-productive. Following IMGT convention, CDR3 was defined as the stretch from the second conserved V-encoded cysteine to the conserved J-encoded phenylalanine. In an earlier analysis of around 640 of the donors, sequences lacking an unambiguous match to a single V gene segment were excluded. An earlier analysis of approximately 590 of the donors classified V segments as functional when productive rearrangements were above 56.7% and as segregating when the standard deviation between donors was above 5%. A statistical classification framework was developed to diagnose cytomegalovirus status using the catalog of TCR beta chain sequences. V and J gene assignment, in a later analysis, came from comparing TCR nucleotide sequences with IMGT/GENE-DB human TR gene sequences. In a later analysis, CDR3 sequences and most-parsimonious VDJ recombination scenarios were assigned using the TCRdist pipeline. A later analysis defined each TCR beta chain by its CDR3 amino acid sequence plus V-gene family, and excluded reads lacking a unique V-gene family. To address suspected cross-contamination and a sequencing artifact, a later analysis removed around 600 highly shared, low-generation-probability nucleotide sequences. In a later analysis, a clonal expansion index for each public chain was calculated from normalized within-repertoire ranks of inferred template counts. Generation probabilities in a later analysis came from a VDJ recombination model fitted to out-of-frame rearrangements, and those results were checked against IGoR. Hypergeometric tests were used in a later analysis to score TCR-TCR, TCR-HLA and TCR-CMV co-occurrence, with a repertoire-size bias correction applied to the TCR pairs. False discovery rates were estimated in a later analysis by permuting HLA or CMV assignments 20 times. A later analysis grouped co-occurring TCRs with DBSCAN, adding TCRdist sequence similarity when clustering within HLA-allele-positive subsets. Co-occurrence clustering excluded repertoires with fewer than 30,000 or more than 120,000 public chains, plus five with anomalous nucleotide sharing. What TCRdb holds here is the immuneACCESS table cut down to in-frame rearrangements. Part of the clones is not present; checked against another copy, under half of the missing clones reflect an unresolved V gene, and the others are unexplained. That table furnishes V, J and clone size, whereas the DNA furnished D and trimming. This sample is represented by tens of thousands of clones; less than 85% of them were singletons. Of the sample, 6.8% is held by the ten largest clones.

This specimen comes from a study of cytomegalovirus exposure and HLA in healthy donors (dated by TCRdb to about 2017). The study in broad terms: An earlier analysis of about 560 of the donors reported 250 to 350 Gb of sequence data and around 120 million unique TCR beta sequences obtained from about 200 million T cells. An earlier analysis of nearly 600 of the donors applied high-throughput TCR beta sequencing to assess whether each TCR beta V gene segment acted as functional or pseudogenic. To study patterns of TCR occurrence, a later analysis re-analyzed previously published TCR beta repertoires from more than 550 donors and added high-resolution HLA genotyping. On average, roughly 250,000 unique TCR beta nucleotide sequences were sequenced per donor among 350 to 400 genotyped donors of the cohort, with roughly 18% of those sequences being non-productive. The study combined high-throughput TCR immunosequencing, statistical association of individual TCRs with disease status, and machine learning to predict cytomegalovirus infection status. The later analysis used no new phenotypic data to find candidate immune exposures, relying instead on TCR beta sequences and their occurrence across donors. About 5 DR-DQ haplotypes were handled as single units for association and clustering, since linkage in the cohort was strong. The study aimed to test whether cataloging public T cell receptors could reveal signatures of past pathogen exposure. The number of typed donors differed by locus: 629-630 for A, B, C, DRB1 and DQB1; some 500 for DQA1; 606 for DPA1; and approximately 450 for DPB1. Both class I and class II loci were covered by HLA typing, at four-digit resolution. Using immunosequencing, the study profiled T cell repertoires from 640 or so subjects and related those repertoires to cytomegalovirus serostatus. Alongside the repertoire data, information on donor age, sex, ethnicity and CMV serostatus was compiled. A later genetic analysis took genome-wide SNP genotypes for about 65% of the roughly 670 donors and used that subset as a discovery cohort. Every discovery cohort repertoire had been produced on one sequencing platform. Of the roughly 400 genotyped donors, less than 85% were placed in the genetic ancestry cluster associated with self-reported Caucasian donors. Besides the first cohort of roughly 660 subjects, a separate validation cohort made up of 90 to 150 different subjects was used. An early release covering roughly 600 HLA-typed donors comprised about 300 gigabases of sequencing data and tens of millions of unique TCR sequences. Here is what the overall study found, with its caveats: A later analysis found that TCR association rates varied across HLA loci, with DRB1 alleles showing the most associated TCRs and HLA-C alleles the fewest. A further reported finding was that TCR beta sequences accurately predicted the HLA-A and HLA-B alleles for most subjects in the first cohort. Strong co-occurrence of HLA alleles, especially DR and DQ, made assigning TCR associations to individual alleles difficult. In the study, about 150 TCR beta chains were listed as associated with cytomegalovirus. CMV serostatus was the only immune exposure information available for the cohort. A cluster of highly shared sequence variants was judged likely to be a technical artifact of the sequencing pipeline. It was suggested by the authors that the approach could potentially be generalized to other disease states and immunological phenotypes. A later genetic analysis reported fewer N-insertions in productive TCRs among donors in an Asian-associated ancestry cluster than the roughly 620-donor mean. In vitro tests confirmed that a few of the cytomegalovirus-associated TCR beta chains recognize cytomegalovirus antigens. A later analysis found that HLA-associated TCR beta chains were more clonally expanded and had lower generation probabilities than equally common non-associated chains. Linkage disequilibrium might explain the correlated functional status among segregating V segments, but an unknown experimental factor could not be ruled out. In a later genetic analysis, a missense DCLRE1C variant was associated with V-gene and J-gene trimming of TCR beta chains, and the association was replicated in an independent cohort. HLA typing was unavailable for some donors at each locus, so association tests used only the typed subset. According to a later analysis, parvovirus B19, influenza, CMV and Epstein-Barr virus appeared linked to several top co-occurrence clusters. The 87-base-pair reads could not distinguish some IMGT-functional V segments, including TRBV6-2 and TRBV6-3, so those segments were excluded. Roughly uniform sequencing depth across donors was assumed in presence/absence analyses, although this assumption may not hold. A later analysis found that most CMV-associated TCR beta chains appeared HLA-restricted, with HLA associations seemingly driven largely by CMV exposure. Broadly in line with IMGT annotations, most TCR beta V segments showed up in productive rearrangements about 87% or about 30% of the time in an earlier analysis of 587 of the donors. Most TCR sequences were observed very rarely across donors, whereas some public TCRs were present in many individuals. At a false discovery rate of 0.05, a later analysis linked under 20,000 TCR beta sequences to specific HLA alleles. Only TCR beta chains were sequenced in this cohort, and the absence of alpha or paired-chain data limited detectable features. Cytomegalovirus status was reported to be diagnosed by the classifier with high specificity and sensitivity in both the original and validation cohorts. Approximately 16 rarely observed V segments, including chromosome 9 orphons, were excluded from the earlier analysis of some 590 of the donors because counts were too low.

Per the germline V gene, LGHNA is the CDR1 and YSLEER is the CDR2. Trimming leaves V shorter by 7 bases and J shorter by 4 bases, with the junction holding 8 bases beyond the gene matches. The CDR3 contains 15 residues, cysteine and phenylalanine counted. The only DNA kept is the CDR3, 45 bases in frame from the first base. In total, roughly 670 healthy bone marrow donors made up the cohort. At the time of sampling, every cohort member was nominally healthy, though immune exposures that went unrecorded were likely present. The donor was CMV seropositive and belonged to the group of 250 to 300 seropositive cohort members. A peripheral blood sample was provided by each donor, and peripheral blood mononuclear cells were used for TCR beta sequencing. Genomic DNA extraction from the blood cell samples was performed with the Qiagen DNeasy Blood Extraction Kit.

The V and J segments used are TRBV4-3 and TRBJ2-2, and TRBD1 matches 8 of the central bases. The sample comprised PBMCs. The TCR was taken from a man in his thirties or forties in good health and CMV-seropositive. The nucleotide sequence reads as follows: TGCGCCAGCACTTCCGCGACAGGGGCCACCGGGGAGCTGTTTTTT. Its protein product is CASTSATGATGELFF.